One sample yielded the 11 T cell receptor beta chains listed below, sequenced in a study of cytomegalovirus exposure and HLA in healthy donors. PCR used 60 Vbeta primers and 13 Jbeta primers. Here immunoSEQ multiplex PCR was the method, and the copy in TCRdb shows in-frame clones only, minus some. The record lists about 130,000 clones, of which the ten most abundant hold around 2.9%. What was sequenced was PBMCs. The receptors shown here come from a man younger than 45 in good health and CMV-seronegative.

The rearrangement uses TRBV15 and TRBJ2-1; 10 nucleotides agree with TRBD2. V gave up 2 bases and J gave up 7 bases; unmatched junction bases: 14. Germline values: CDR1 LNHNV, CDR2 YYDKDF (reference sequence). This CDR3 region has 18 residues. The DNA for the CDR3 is TGTGCCACCAGCAGACCCGTTTCGCGGACTAGCGGTTTAAATGAGCAGTTCTTC. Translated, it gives CATSRPVSRTSGLNEQFF.

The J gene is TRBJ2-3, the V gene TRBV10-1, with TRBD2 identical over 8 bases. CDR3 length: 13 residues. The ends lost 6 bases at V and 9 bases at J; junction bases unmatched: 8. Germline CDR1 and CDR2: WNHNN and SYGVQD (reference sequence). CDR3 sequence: CASSPRAGVTQYF. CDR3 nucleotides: TGCGCCAGCAGCCCCCGAGCGGGAGTAACGCAGTATTTT.

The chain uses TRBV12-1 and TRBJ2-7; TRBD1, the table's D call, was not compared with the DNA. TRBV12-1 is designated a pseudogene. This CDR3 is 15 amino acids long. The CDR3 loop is CASSPRGQASYEQYF. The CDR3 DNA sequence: TGTGCCAGCAGCCCCAGGGGGCAGGCCTCCTACGAGCAGTACTTC.

The CDR3 sequence is CASSIGRGDRGNNEQFF. DNA for the CDR3: TGTGCCAGTAGTATTGGTCGTGGCGACAGGGGAAACAATGAGCAGTTCTTC. The rearrangement links TRBV19 to TRBJ2-1, with 8 bases identical to TRBD1. Germline V gives CDR1 LNHDA, CDR2 SQIVND (reference sequence). CDR3 length: 17 residues. With V trimmed by 3 bases and J by 5 bases, 12 bases remained unmatched.

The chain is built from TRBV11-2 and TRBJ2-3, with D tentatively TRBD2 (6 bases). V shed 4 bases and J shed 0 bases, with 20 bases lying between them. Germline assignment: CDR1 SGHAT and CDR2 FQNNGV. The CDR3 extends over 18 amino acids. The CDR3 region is CASSSHSGTSPSTDTQYF. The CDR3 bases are TGTGCCAGCAGCTCCCATAGCGGAACATCTCCAAGCACAGATACGCAGTATTTT.

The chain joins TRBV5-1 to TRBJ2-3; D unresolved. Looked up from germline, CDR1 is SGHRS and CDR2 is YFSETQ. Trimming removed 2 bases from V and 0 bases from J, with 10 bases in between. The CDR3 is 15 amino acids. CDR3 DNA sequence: TGCGCCAGCAGCTTTTCGTACTCTAGCACAGATACGCAGTATTTT. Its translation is CASSFSYSSTDTQYF.

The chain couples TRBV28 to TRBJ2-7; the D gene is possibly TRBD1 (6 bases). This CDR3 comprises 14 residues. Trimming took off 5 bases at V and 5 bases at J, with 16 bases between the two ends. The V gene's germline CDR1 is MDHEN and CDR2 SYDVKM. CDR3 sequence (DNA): TGTGCCAGCAGTCCCGGGGACAAGCGGAACGAGCAGTACTTC. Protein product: CASSPGDKRNEQYF.

The DNA of the CDR3 is TGCAGCGTAGTAGCGGACTATTACAATGAGCAGTTCTTC. Protein sequence: CSVVADYYNEQFF. V gene TRBV29-1 combines with J gene TRBJ2-1; the D gene is possibly TRBD2 (6 bases). V was clipped by 6 bases and J by 4 bases, with 13 bases between them. Per the germline V gene, CDR1 is SQVTM and CDR2 is ANQGSEA. The CDR3 has 13 amino acids.

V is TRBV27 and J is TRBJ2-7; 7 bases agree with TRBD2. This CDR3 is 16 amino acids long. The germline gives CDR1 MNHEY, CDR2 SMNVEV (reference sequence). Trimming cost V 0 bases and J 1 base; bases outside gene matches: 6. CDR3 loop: CASSLSMGDYSYEQYF. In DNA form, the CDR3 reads TGTGCCAGCAGTTTATCGATGGGGGACTATTCCTACGAGCAGTACTTC.

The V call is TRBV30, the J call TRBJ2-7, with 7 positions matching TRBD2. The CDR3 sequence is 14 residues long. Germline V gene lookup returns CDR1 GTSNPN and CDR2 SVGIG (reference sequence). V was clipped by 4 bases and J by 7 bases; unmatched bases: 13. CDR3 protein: CAWTPWAGAREQYF. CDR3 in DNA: TGTGCCTGGACCCCGTGGGCGGGAGCTCGGGAGCAGTACTTC.

The DNA of the CDR3 is TGTGCCAGCAGTTCTCTAAGTAACTACGAGCAGTACTTC. Amino acids: CASSSLSNYEQYF. V usage is TRBV27 and J usage is TRBJ2-7; D gene ambiguous. CDR3 size: 13 residues. V was trimmed by 4 bases and J by 3 bases, leaving 10 bases between them. The germline gives CDR1 MNHEY, CDR2 SMNVEV (reference sequence).